This T cell receptor beta chain was recovered during a study of blood T cell repertoires in COVID-19 (dated by TCRdb to about 2020). Background on the whole study: Collaborator samples came from the United States, Italy and Spain and covered acute and convalescent phases of COVID-19. The prospective study material was composed of cDNA or gDNA derived from T cells, B-cell-depleted T cells, or PBMCs. The dataset comprised deeply sampled blood TCRbeta repertoires from subjects exposed to, actively infected with, or recovered from COVID-19. The repertoires were made available in a free public database intended to serve as a resource for research on the immune response to SARS-CoV-2. Samples came from the ongoing ImmuneRACE study (first 160 participants) plus 1,254 subjects from 6 global collaborators. Sample metadata almost always included a de-identified subject ID, COVID-19 status, age in years and sex. Where available, HLA class I and class II types were obtained from metadata supplied by the sample provider rather than from assay-based typing.

The immunoSEQ Assay, a bias-controlled multiplex PCR, was used to amplify TCRbeta CDR3 regions from genomic DNA. The original pipeline was this. The number of nucleated cells in each sample was estimated from the amplification of reference gene primers within the assay. Sequence reads were collapsed and filtered to measure the absolute abundance of every unique TCRbeta CDR3 rearrangement. For each sample, productive Simpson clonality was calculated as the square root of Simpson's diversity index over productive rearrangements. This immuneACCESS table, as held by TCRdb, lists in-frame sequences with V and J called but not all clones. Of the missing ones, under half trace to an unresolved V gene in checked studies; the others have no known cause. That table furnishes V, J and clone size, whereas the DNA furnished D and trimming. Counted in this sample were approximately 290,000 clones; 90% to 95% of them appeared once. The ten most abundant clones make up approximately 2% of the sample.

What the research found in general, with its limitations: The amount of clinical and demographic metadata varied by source and participant and was provided uncurated.

In Seattle, one collaborating source enrolled patients while the infection was active and tracked those patients longitudinally over the course of disease. Collaborating institutions collected whole blood in K2EDTA tubes following their own protocols. For TCRbeta analysis, collaborator samples were shipped as frozen whole blood, as isolated PBMCs, or as DNA extracted from either sample type. This clone was recorded at least ten times. No cognate antigen has been identified for it. It has no much larger one-base neighbor in the sample; base qualities were not kept. The sample holds other DNA sequences that translate to the same CDR3. Sequencing was carried out using peripheral blood. This TCR was recovered from a woman under 40 with COVID-19, enrolled during active disease.

Here the CDR3 is given as CASSYGQGGNTIYF. At the DNA level, the sequence is TGTGCCAGCAGTTACGGACAGGGGGGAAACACCATATATTTT. This sequence uses TRBV6-6 and TRBJ1-3, and 9 bases in between align with TRBD1. Based on the germline V gene (reference sequence), the CDR1 and CDR2 sequences are MNHNY and SVGAGI. From V the trimming removes 2 bases and from J it removes 4 bases, while the gene matches leave 0 bases of the junction unaccounted for. The CDR3 spans 14 residues, from the cysteine through the phenylalanine. The only DNA kept is the CDR3, 42 bases in frame from the first base.